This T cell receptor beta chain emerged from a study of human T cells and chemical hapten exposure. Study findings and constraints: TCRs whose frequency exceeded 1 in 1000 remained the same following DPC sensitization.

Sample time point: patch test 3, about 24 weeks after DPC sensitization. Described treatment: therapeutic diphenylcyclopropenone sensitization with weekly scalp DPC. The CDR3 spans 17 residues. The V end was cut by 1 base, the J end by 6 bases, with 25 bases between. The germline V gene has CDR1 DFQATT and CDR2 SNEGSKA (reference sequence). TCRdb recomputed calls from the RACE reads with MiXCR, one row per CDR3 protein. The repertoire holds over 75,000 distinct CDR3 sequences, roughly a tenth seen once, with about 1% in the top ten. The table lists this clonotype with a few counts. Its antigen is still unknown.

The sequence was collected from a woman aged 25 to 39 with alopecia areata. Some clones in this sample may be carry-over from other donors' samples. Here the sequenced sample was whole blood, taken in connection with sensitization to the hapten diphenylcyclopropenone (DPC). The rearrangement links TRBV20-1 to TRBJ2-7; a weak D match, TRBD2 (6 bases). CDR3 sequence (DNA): TGCAGTGCTAGAGGGGAATGGGCCCGGGGGAAGGTCGGCGAGCAGTACTTC. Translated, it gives CSARGEWARGKVGEQYF.